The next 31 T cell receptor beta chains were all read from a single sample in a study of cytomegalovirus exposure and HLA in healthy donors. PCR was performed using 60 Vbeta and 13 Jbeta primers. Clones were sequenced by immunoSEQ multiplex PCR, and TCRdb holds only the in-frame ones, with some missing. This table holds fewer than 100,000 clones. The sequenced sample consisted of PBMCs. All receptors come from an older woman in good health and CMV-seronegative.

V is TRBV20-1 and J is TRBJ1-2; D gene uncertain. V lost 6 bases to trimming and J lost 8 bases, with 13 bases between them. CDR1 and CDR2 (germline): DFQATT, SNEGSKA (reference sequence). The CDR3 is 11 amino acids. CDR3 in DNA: TGCAGTGCGCCGAACAGCGGGGGCTACACCTTC. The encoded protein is CSAPNSGGYTF.

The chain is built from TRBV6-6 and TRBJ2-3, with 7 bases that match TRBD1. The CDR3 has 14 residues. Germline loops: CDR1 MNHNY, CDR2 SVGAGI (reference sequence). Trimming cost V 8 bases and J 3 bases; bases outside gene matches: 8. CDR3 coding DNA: TGTGCCAGCGCCAATCGACAGGGAACAGATACGCAGTATTTT. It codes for CASANRQGTDTQYF.

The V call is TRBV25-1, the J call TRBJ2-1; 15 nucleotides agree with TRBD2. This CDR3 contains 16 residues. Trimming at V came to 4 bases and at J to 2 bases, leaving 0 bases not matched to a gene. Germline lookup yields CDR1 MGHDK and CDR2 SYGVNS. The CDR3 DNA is TGTGCCAGCAGTGGGACTAGCGGGAGGGCCTACAATGAGCAGTTCTTC. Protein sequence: CASSGTSGRAYNEQFF.

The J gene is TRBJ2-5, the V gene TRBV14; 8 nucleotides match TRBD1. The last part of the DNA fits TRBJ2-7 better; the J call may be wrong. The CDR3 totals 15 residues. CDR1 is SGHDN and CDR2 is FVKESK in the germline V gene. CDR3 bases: TGTGCCAGCAGCCTTGGACAGGGACGGTCCTACGAGCAGTACTTC. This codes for CASSLGQGRSYEQYF.

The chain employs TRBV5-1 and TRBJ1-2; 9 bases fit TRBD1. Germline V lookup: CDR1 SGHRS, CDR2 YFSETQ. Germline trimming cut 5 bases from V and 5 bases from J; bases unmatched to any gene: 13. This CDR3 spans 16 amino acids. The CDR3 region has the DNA TGCGCCAGCAGACCAAGGCCGGGACAGGGCTCTTATGGCTACACCTTC. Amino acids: CASRPRPGQGSYGYTF.

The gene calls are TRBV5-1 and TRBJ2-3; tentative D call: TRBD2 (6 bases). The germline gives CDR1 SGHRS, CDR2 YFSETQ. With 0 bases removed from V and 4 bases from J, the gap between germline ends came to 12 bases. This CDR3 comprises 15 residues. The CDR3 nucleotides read TGCGCCAGCAGCTTGGATGGCGGGAATTCAGATACGCAGTATTTT. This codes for CASSLDGGNSDTQYF. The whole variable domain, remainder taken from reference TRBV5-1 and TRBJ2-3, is KAGVTQTPRYLIKTRGQQVTLSCSPISGHRSVSWYQQTPGQGLQFLFEYFSETQRNKGNFPGRFSGRQFSNSRSEMNVSTLELGDSALYLCASSLDGGNSDTQYFGPGTRLTVL.

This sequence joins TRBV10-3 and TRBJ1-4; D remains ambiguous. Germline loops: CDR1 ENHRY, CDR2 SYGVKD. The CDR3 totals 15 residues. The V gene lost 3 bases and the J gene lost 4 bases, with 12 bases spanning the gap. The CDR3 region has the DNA TGTGCCATCAGTGAAACTTTCGTCCTTAATGAAAAACTGTTTTTT. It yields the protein CAISETFVLNEKLFF.

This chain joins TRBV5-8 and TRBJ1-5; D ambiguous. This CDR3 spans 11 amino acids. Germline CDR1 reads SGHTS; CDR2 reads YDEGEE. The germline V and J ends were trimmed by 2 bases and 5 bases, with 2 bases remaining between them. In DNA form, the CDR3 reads TGTGCCAGCAGCTTCGATCAGCCCCAGCATTTT. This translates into CASSFDQPQHF.

This chain's CDR3 is CASSQGTSGRVETQYF. As DNA, the CDR3 is TGTGCCAGCAGCCAAGGGACTAGCGGGAGGGTTGAGACCCAGTACTTC. This chain joins TRBV7-9 and TRBJ2-5; TRBD2 aligns across 16 bases. J gave up 5 bases and V 5 bases, and 5 bases lay outside the gene matches. Germline CDR1 SEHNR, CDR2 FQNEAQ (reference sequence). The CDR3 has 16 residues.

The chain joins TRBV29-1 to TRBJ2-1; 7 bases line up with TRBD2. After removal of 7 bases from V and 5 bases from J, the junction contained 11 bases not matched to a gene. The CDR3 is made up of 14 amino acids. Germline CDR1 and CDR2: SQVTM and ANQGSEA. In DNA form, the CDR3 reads TGCAGCGCTTTCGGCGGGACTATTAACAATGAGCAGTTCTTC. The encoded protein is CSAFGGTINNEQFF.

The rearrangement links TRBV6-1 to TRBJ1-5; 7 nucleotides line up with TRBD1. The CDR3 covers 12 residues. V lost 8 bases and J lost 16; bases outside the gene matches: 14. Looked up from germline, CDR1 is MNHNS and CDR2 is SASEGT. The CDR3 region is CASQDRSGANHF. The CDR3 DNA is TGTGCCAGCCAGGACAGGTCGGGGGCGAATCATTTT.

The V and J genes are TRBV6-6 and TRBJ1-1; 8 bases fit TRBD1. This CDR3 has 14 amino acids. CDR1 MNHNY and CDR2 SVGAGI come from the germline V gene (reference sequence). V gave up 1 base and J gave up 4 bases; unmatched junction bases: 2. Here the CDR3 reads CASSYLTGGTEAFF. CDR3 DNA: TGTGCCAGCAGTTACTTAACAGGGGGCACTGAAGCTTTCTTT.

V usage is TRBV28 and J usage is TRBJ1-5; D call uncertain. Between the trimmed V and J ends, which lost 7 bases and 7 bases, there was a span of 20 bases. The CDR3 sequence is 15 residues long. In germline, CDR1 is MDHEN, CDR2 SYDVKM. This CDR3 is CASTLGGWVSQPQHF. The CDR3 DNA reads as TGTGCCAGCACCCTAGGAGGTTGGGTCAGCCAGCCCCAGCATTTT. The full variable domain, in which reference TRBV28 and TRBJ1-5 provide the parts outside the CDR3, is DVKVTQSSRYLVKRTGEKVFLECVQDMDHENMFWYRQDPGLGLRLIYFSYDVKMKEKGDIPEGYSVSREKKERFSLILESASTNQTSMYLCASTLGGWVSQPQHFGDGTRLSIL.

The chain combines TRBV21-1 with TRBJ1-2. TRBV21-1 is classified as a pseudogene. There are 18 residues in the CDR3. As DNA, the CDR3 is TGTGCCAGCAGCAAAGAAAGGTACCCAGAACTAAACGGGGATGGCTACACCTTC. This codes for CASSKERYPELNGDGYTF.

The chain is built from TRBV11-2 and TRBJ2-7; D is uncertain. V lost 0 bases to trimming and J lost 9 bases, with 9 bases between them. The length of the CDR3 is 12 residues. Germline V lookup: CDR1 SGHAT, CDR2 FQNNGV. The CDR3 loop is CASSLDSGVQYF. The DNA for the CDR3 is TGTGCCAGCAGCTTAGATTCCGGAGTGCAGTACTTC.

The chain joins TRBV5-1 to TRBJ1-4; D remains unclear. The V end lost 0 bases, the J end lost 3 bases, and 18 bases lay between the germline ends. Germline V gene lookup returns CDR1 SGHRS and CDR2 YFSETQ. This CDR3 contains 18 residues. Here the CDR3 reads CASSLAETSSQANEKLFF. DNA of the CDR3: TGCGCCAGCAGCTTGGCCGAAACGTCTTCCCAGGCTAATGAAAAACTGTTTTTT.

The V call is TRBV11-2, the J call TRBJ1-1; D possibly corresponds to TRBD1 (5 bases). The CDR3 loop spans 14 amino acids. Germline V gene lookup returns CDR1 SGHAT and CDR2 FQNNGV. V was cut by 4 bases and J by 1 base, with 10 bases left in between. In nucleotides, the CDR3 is TGTGCCAGCAGCTCACTCGGGGGGAACACTGAAGCTTTCTTT. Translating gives CASSSLGGNTEAFF.

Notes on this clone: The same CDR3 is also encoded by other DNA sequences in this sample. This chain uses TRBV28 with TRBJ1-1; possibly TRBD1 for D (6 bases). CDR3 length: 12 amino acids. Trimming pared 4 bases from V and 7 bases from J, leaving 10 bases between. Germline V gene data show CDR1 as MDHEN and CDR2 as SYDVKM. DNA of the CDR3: TGTGCCAGCAGTTCCGGGACATTTGAAGCTTTCTTT. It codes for CASSSGTFEAFF.

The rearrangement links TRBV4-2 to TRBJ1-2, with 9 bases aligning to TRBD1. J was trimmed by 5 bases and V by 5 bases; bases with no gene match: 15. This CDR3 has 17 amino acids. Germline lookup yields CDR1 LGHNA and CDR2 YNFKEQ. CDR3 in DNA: TGTGCCAGCAGCGCTGAAACAGGGGGCGTTGGTGGATATGGCTACACCTTC. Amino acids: CASSAETGGVGGYGYTF.

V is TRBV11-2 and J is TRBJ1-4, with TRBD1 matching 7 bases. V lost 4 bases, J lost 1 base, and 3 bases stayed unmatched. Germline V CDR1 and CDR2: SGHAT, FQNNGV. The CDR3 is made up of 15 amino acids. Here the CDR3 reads CASSYTGETNEKLFF. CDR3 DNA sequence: TGTGCCAGCAGCTACACAGGGGAAACTAATGAAAAACTGTTTTTT. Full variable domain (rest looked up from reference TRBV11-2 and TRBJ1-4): EAGVAQSPRYKIIEKRQSVAFWCNPISGHATLYWYQQILGQGPKLLIQFQNNGVVDDSQLPKDRFSAERLKGVDSTLKIQPAKLEDSAVYLCASSYTGETNEKLFFGSGTQLSVL.

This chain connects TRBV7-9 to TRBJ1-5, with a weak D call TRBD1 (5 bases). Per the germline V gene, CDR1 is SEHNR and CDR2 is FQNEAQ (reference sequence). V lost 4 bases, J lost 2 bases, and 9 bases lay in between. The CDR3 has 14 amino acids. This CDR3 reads CASSSGGGNQPQHF. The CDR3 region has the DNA TGTGCCAGCAGCTCCGGAGGGGGCAATCAGCCCCAGCATTTT. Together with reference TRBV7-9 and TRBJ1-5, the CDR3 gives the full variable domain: DTGVSQNPRHKITKRGQNVTFRCDPISEHNRLYWYRQTLGQGPEFLTYFQNEAQLEKSRLLSDRFSAERPKGSFSTLEIQRTEQGDSAMYLCASSSGGGNQPQHFGDGTRLSIL.

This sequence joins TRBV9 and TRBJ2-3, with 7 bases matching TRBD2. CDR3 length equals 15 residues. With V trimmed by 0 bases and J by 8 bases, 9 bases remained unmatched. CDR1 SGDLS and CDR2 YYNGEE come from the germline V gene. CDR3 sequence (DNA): TGTGCCAGCAGCGTAGAGGTAGGACTAGTTCGTACGCAGTATTTT. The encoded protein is CASSVEVGLVRTQYF.

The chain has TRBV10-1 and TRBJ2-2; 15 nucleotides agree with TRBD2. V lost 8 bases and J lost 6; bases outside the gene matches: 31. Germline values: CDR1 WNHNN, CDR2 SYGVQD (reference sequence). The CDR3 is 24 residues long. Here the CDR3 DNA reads TGCGCCAGCCGACGCCCCGGGACTAGCGGGAGGATGACCCTTTGGGCCCTTGCCCCCGGGGAGCTGTTTTTT. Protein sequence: CASRRPGTSGRMTLWALAPGELFF.

This CDR3 is CASSLQDRGRDTQYF. The CDR3 DNA reads as TGTGCCAGCAGCTTACAGGACAGGGGCCGAGATACGCAGTATTTT. The gene calls are TRBV7-3 and TRBJ2-3, with 9 positions matching TRBD1. Germline V gene sequence: CDR1 SGHTA, CDR2 FQGTGA. Trimming removed 2 bases from V and 5 bases from J; junction bases left unmatched: 5. The CDR3 totals 15 residues. Full variable domain (missing parts from reference TRBV7-3 and TRBJ2-3): GAGVSQTPSNKVTEKGKYVELRCDPISGHTALYWYRQSLGQGPEFLIYFQGTGAADDSGLPNDRFFAVRPEGSVSTLKIQRTERGDSAVYLCASSLQDRGRDTQYFGPGTRLTVL.

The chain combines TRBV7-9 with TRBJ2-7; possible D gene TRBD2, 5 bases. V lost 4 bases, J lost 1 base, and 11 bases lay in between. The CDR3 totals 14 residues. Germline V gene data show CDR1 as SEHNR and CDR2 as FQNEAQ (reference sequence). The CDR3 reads CASSSPAESYEQYF. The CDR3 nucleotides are TGTGCCAGCAGCTCCCCAGCGGAGTCCTACGAGCAGTACTTC. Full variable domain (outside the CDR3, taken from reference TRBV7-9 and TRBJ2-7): DTGVSQNPRHKITKRGQNVTFRCDPISEHNRLYWYRQTLGQGPEFLTYFQNEAQLEKSRLLSDRFSAERPKGSFSTLEIQRTEQGDSAMYLCASSSPAESYEQYFGPGTRLTVT.

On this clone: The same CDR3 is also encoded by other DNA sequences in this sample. Here the CDR3 reads CASSLNRAYGYTF. DNA of the CDR3: TGTGCCAGCAGTTTGAACCGAGCCTATGGCTACACCTTC. The V call is TRBV28, the J call TRBJ1-2, with no clear D. Germline CDR1 reads MDHEN; CDR2 reads SYDVKM. The CDR3 is 13 amino acids. V lost 3 bases and J 4 bases, leaving 9 bases between the germline ends.

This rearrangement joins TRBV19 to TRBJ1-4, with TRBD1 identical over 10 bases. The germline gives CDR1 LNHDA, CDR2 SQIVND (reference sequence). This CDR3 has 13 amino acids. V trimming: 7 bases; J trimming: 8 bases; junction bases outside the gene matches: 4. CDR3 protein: CASTGQGWEKLFF. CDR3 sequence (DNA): TGTGCCAGTACGGGACAGGGGTGGGAAAAACTGTTTTTT.

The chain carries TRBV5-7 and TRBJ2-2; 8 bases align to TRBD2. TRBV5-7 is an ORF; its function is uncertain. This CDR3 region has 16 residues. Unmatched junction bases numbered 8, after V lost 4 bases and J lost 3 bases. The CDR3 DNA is TGTGCCAGCAGCGGGGGCGTGCGGGAGGACACCGGGGAGCTGTTTTTT. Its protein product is CASSGGVREDTGELFF.

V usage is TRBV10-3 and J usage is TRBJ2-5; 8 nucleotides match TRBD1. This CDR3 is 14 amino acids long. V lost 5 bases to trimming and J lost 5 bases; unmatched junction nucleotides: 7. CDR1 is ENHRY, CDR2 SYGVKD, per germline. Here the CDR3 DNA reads TGTGCCATCAGTCCAGGACAGGGACAGGAGACCCAGTACTTC. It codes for CAISPGQGQETQYF.

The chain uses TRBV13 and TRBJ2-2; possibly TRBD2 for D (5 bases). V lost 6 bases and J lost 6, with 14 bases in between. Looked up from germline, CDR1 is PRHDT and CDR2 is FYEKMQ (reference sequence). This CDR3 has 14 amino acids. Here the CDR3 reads CASSGRGKAGELFF. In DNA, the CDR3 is TGTGCCAGCAGTGGTCGGGGAAAGGCCGGGGAGCTGTTTTTT. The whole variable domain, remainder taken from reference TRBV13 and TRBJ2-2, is AAGVIQSPRHLIKEKRETATLKCYPIPRHDTVYWYQQGPGQDPQFLISFYEKMQSDKGSIPDRFSAQQFSDYHSELNMSSLELGDSALYFCASSGRGKAGELFFGEGSRLTVL.

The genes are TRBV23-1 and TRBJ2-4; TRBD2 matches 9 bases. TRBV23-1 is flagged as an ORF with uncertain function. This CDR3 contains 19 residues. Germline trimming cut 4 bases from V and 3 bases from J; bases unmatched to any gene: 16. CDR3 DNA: TGCGCCAGCAGTCGGGCCCGGGTAGCGGGAGTACCTGTCAAAAACATTCAGTACTTC. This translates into CASSRARVAGVPVKNIQYF.